This T cell receptor (beta chain) was obtained from a study of blood T cell repertoires in COVID-19. Data came from immunoSEQ multiplex PCR; TCRdb stores just in-frame clones and leaves some out. The data hold approximately 300,000 clones, with roughly 86% observed a single time. There are many counts of this clone. Sequenced input: PBMCs or T cells enriched from blood (not recorded which). The source of this sequence is a woman in her twenties or thirties who had recovered from COVID-19.

The CDR3 bases are TGTGCCAGTAATTCCGGGACAGGGGGAAGTTCTGAAGCTTTCTTT. This translates into CASNSGTGGSSEAFF. V and J are TRBV19 and TRBJ1-1; 11 bases are shared with TRBD1. The CDR3 runs to 15 residues. The germline V gene encodes CDR1 LNHDA and CDR2 SQIVND (reference sequence). V lost 7 bases, J lost 6 bases, and 10 bases stayed unmatched.